Below are 32 T cell receptor beta chains sequenced from a single sample in a study of blood T cell repertoires in COVID-19. The table came from immunoSEQ multiplex PCR; TCRdb's copy has only in-frame clones and leaves some out. The table includes a few hundred thousand clones, 86% detected once. The sample consisted of peripheral blood. The receptor set was obtained from a man between 40 and 49 years old who had recovered from COVID-19.

The sample holds one count of this clone. The V and J genes are TRBV14 and TRBJ2-7; 7 bases match TRBD1. Germline V CDR1 and CDR2: SGHDN, FVKESK. V shed 3 bases and J 2 bases; nucleotides not matched to a gene: 10. The CDR3 is made up of 16 amino acids. CDR3 protein: CASSHRAPTGTYEQYF. CDR3 in DNA: TGTGCCAGCAGCCACCGAGCACCGACAGGGACCTACGAGCAGTACTTC.

This sequence joins TRBV5-4 and TRBJ2-5; TRBD1 matches at 11 bases. V trimming: 4 bases; J trimming: 5 bases; junction bases outside the gene matches: 10. The CDR3 runs 16 residues. Looked up from germline, CDR1 is SGHNT and CDR2 is YYREEE (reference sequence). The CDR3 loop is CASSPGTGGERETQYF. CDR3 DNA: TGTGCCAGCAGCCCGGGGACAGGGGGAGAGAGGGAGACCCAGTACTTC.

This chain connects TRBV11-2 to TRBJ1-1, with 8 bases aligning to TRBD1. CDR3 length: 15 amino acids. V lost 5 bases to trimming and J lost 2 bases; unmatched junction nucleotides: 7. Germline CDR1 SGHAT, CDR2 FQNNGV. The chain's CDR3 is CASSPQGGFNTEAFF. The CDR3 DNA follows: TGTGCCAGCAGCCCACAGGGGGGATTTAACACTGAAGCTTTCTTT.

The chain employs TRBV27 and TRBJ1-4; 9 bases line up with TRBD1. Per germline, CDR1 MNHEY and CDR2 SMNVEV (reference sequence). The CDR3 length is 16 residues. The trim removed 6 bases at V and 6 bases at J, leaving 11 bases unmatched. CDR3: CASRRSGTGRYEKLFF. In DNA, the CDR3 is TGTGCCAGCAGGAGGTCGGGGACAGGGCGATATGAAAAACTGTTTTTT.

This chain connects TRBV6-2 or TRBV6-3 to TRBJ2-6, with 7 nucleotides matching TRBD1. The CDR3 has 16 residues. Germline CDR1 and CDR2: MNHEY and SVGEGT. The junction had 3 bases not matched to a gene; V was cut back by 4 bases and J by 0 bases. The CDR3 loop reads CASSLGQSSGANVLTF. The DNA of the CDR3 is TGTGCCAGCAGTTTGGGACAGAGCTCTGGGGCCAACGTCCTGACTTTC.

This clone was seen once. The rearrangement links TRBV19 to TRBJ1-2, with TRBD1 matching over 10 bases. This CDR3 is 15 amino acids long. V dropped 4 bases and J dropped 8; count of bases not matched to a gene: 10. Germline CDR1 is LNHDA and CDR2 is SQIVND (reference sequence). Here the CDR3 reads CASSTDRGLVEGYTF. CDR3 DNA: TGTGCCAGTAGTACCGACAGGGGGCTGGTGGAAGGCTACACCTTC.

The rearrangement joins TRBV19 to TRBJ2-5; 9 bases fit TRBD1. The CDR3 spans 14 residues. With V trimmed by 2 bases and J by 5 bases, 3 bases remained unmatched. The germline V gene has CDR1 LNHDA and CDR2 SQIVND (reference sequence). The CDR3, as DNA: TGTGCCAGTAGTATAACAGGGGGCAGGGAGACCCAGTACTTC. Translating it yields CASSITGGRETQYF.

The chain is built from TRBV11-2 and TRBJ2-7; 10 positions agree with TRBD2. CDR1 SGHAT and CDR2 FQNNGV come from the germline V gene. This CDR3 is 15 amino acids long. Trimming at V came to 3 bases and at J to 0 bases, leaving 2 bases not matched to a gene. CDR3 region: CASSFLAGASYEQYF. The CDR3 nucleotides are TGTGCCAGCAGCTTTCTAGCGGGAGCCTCCTACGAGCAGTACTTC.

The chain couples TRBV7-8 to TRBJ2-7; D may be TRBD1 (5 bases). The CDR3 covers 13 residues. From germline, CDR1 is SGHVS and CDR2 FQNEAQ. V lost 7 bases, J lost 7 bases, and 17 bases lay in between. The CDR3 is CASTSPNRREQYF. The CDR3, as DNA: TGTGCCAGCACCTCCCCAAACAGGCGGGAGCAGTACTTC.

The chain joins TRBV2 to TRBJ2-7, with D tentatively TRBD1 (6 bases). The germline V gene encodes CDR1 SNHLY and CDR2 FYNNEI. Trimming removed 6 bases at V and 13 bases at J, with 16 bases between. The CDR3 covers 11 residues. CDR3 loop: CASRTNRESYF. The CDR3, as DNA: TGTGCCAGCAGAACAAACAGGGAATCCTACTTC.

CDR3 nucleotide sequence: TGTGCCAGCAGAATGACAGGGGGCGATGAGCAGTTCTTC. Translated: CASRMTGGDEQFF. The chain uses TRBV12-3 or TRBV12-4 and TRBJ2-1; TRBD1 matches 10 bases. This CDR3 spans 13 amino acids. V shed 6 bases and J 8 bases; nucleotides not matched to a gene: 4.

Remarks on this clone: The sample has other DNA sequences that encode this CDR3 too. V and J are TRBV9 and TRBJ2-7; 7 positions agree with TRBD1. The CDR3 contains 13 residues. Per germline, CDR1 SGDLS and CDR2 YYNGEE. Unmatched junction bases numbered 3, after V lost 4 bases and J lost 2 bases. The CDR3 protein is CASSPDRTYEQYF. The CDR3 coding sequence is TGTGCCAGCAGCCCGGACAGGACCTACGAGCAGTACTTC.

This clone appeared a few times. The chain uses TRBV19 and TRBJ1-6; no firm D call. CDR3 length equals 18 residues. Looked up from germline, CDR1 is LNHDA and CDR2 is SQIVND (reference sequence). V dropped 1 base and J dropped 4 bases, with 17 bases sitting between them. CDR3 DNA sequence: TGTGCCAGTAGTATAGCGCGGGTCGTCGACTCATATAATTCACCCCTCCACTTT. This translates into CASSIARVVDSYNSPLHF.

This chain joins TRBV18 and TRBJ2-5; 8 nucleotides line up with TRBD2. The CDR3 has 13 amino acids. CDR1 is KGHSH, CDR2 LQKENI, per germline. Trimming at V came to 6 bases and at J to 5 bases, leaving 5 bases not matched to a gene. The CDR3 coding sequence is TGTGCCAGCTCCCCCCGGGGGGGGGAGACCCAGTACTTC. The encoded protein is CASSPRGGETQYF.

This rearrangement joins TRBV20-1 to TRBJ2-7, with 8 bases lining up with TRBD2. Germline-derived CDR1 and CDR2 are DFQATT and SNEGSKA (reference sequence). This CDR3 has 13 residues. The J segment lost 2 bases and the V segment lost 6 bases, leaving 6 bases of the junction unmatched. This chain's CDR3 is CSASSGTTYEQYF. Here the CDR3 DNA reads TGCAGTGCCAGTAGCGGGACAACCTACGAGCAGTACTTC.

The CDR3 bases are TGTGCCAGCAGCTTAAATACAGGGGGCTCTTACGAGCAGTACTTC. Encoded protein: CASSLNTGGSYEQYF. The V gene is TRBV7-3, the J gene TRBJ2-7, with 9 bases matching TRBD1. Per germline, CDR1 SGHTA and CDR2 FQGTGA. The V gene end was trimmed by 1 base and the J gene end by 4 bases; junction bases not matched to a gene: 5. This CDR3 is 15 amino acids long.

This chain uses TRBV4-3 with TRBJ2-3; 11 bases align to TRBD2. The trim removed 0 bases at V and 2 bases at J, leaving 16 bases unmatched. The CDR3 covers 21 residues. CDR1 and CDR2 from the germline V gene are LGHNA and YSLEER. The CDR3 DNA reads as TGCGCCAGCAGCCAAGATCGGCTAGGACTAGCGGGTTCCACCTACACAGATACGCAGTATTTT. The encoded protein is CASSQDRLGLAGSTYTDTQYF.

The chain is built from TRBV4-1 and TRBJ1-3, with D perhaps TRBD1 (5 bases). Trimming pared 3 bases from V and 0 bases from J, leaving 15 bases between. Germline CDR1 MGHRA, CDR2 YSYEKL. The CDR3 spans 17 residues. CDR3 protein: CASSQGSTGLSGNTIYF. CDR3 nucleotides: TGCGCCAGCAGCCAGGGTAGCACAGGTCTCTCTGGAAACACCATATATTTT.

The sample holds a few counts of this clone. This chain links TRBV3-1 (or the pseudogene TRBV3-2) with TRBJ1-1; D is ambiguous. The V and J ends lost 0 bases and 4 bases respectively, with 12 bases between them. Germline CDR1 reads LGHDT; CDR2 reads YNNKEL (reference sequence). The CDR3 covers 15 residues. The CDR3 bases are TGTGCCAGCAGCCAAGATCCGGGGTTTAGCACTGAAGCTTTCTTT. The encoded protein is CASSQDPGFSTEAFF.

This clone occurred a few times. Other DNA sequences in this specimen translate into the identical CDR3. The chain recombines TRBV7-2 with TRBJ1-1; a possible D gene is TRBD1 (6 bases). Germline V gives CDR1 SGHTA, CDR2 FQGNSA. CDR3 length: 13 residues. V shed 8 bases and J shed 5 bases, with 15 bases lying between them. CDR3 residues: CASSPDRSTEAFF. In nucleotides, the CDR3 is TGTGCCAGCTCACCGGACAGATCTACTGAAGCTTTCTTT. The variable domain in full, with the rest retrieved from reference TRBV7-2 and TRBJ1-1, is GAGVSQSPSNKVTEKGKDVELRCDPISGHTALYWYRQSLGQGLEFLIYFQGNSAPDKSGLPSDRFSAERTGGSVSTLTIQRTQQEDSAVYLCASSPDRSTEAFFGQGTRLTVV.

The CDR3 DNA reads as TGTGCCAGCAGCACTGCCCGGGCGGGAGACACCGGGGAGCTGTTTTTT. Amino acid sequence: CASSTARAGDTGELFF. The chain carries TRBV7-3 and TRBJ2-2; 7 nucleotides line up with TRBD2. The CDR3 is 16 residues long. Germline CDR1 SGHTA, CDR2 FQGTGA. Unmatched junction bases numbered 9, after V lost 5 bases and J lost 3 bases.

This chain joins TRBV25-1 and TRBJ2-3; D remains unclear. Trimming pared 2 bases from V and 2 bases from J, leaving 8 bases between. CDR3 length: 14 amino acids. CDR1 is MGHDK, CDR2 SYGVNS, per germline. This CDR3 reads CASSEGAFTDTQYF. As DNA, the CDR3 is TGTGCCAGCAGTGAAGGTGCGTTCACAGATACGCAGTATTTT.

The chain combines TRBV6-6 with TRBJ1-1; D ambiguous. The V end lost 0 bases, the J end lost 8 bases, and 13 bases lay between the germline ends. Germline V gene lookup returns CDR1 MNHNY and CDR2 SVGAGI (reference sequence). The CDR3 runs to 14 residues. CDR3 sequence reads: CASSYSRGSIEAFF. CDR3 nucleotide sequence: TGTGCCAGCAGTTACTCGAGAGGTTCTATAGAAGCTTTCTTT.

V gene TRBV12-3 or TRBV12-4 combines with J gene TRBJ2-7; no clear D gene. The CDR3 loop spans 13 amino acids. V gave up 5 bases and J gave up 6 bases, with 14 bases separating them. This CDR3 reads CASSRNLLSEQYF. The CDR3 nucleotides read TGTGCCAGCAGTCGCAATCTCCTTAGCGAGCAGTACTTC.

The chain recombines TRBV7-9 with TRBJ2-1, with 10 bases that match TRBD2. CDR1 is SEHNR, CDR2 FQNEAQ, per germline (reference sequence). The trim removed 5 bases at V and 6 bases at J, leaving 10 bases unmatched. The CDR3 is made up of 16 amino acids. This chain's CDR3 is CASSLPGAGGSNEQFF. The CDR3 DNA sequence: TGTGCCAGCAGCCTACCGGGAGCGGGAGGGAGCAATGAGCAGTTCTTC.

J is TRBJ1-1 and V is TRBV19; D remains unclear. The V gene lost 3 bases and the J gene lost 0 bases, with 14 bases spanning the gap. This CDR3 has 16 amino acids. Germline CDR1 is LNHDA and CDR2 is SQIVND (reference sequence). The CDR3 sequence is CASSIIPPGMNTEAFF. DNA of the CDR3: TGTGCCAGTAGTATCATCCCCCCCGGGATGAACACTGAAGCTTTCTTT.

This sequence joins TRBV7-3 and TRBJ2-7; tentative D call: TRBD1 (5 bases). The CDR3 spans 15 residues. V was cut by 2 bases and J by 7 bases, with 18 bases left in between. Looked up from germline, CDR1 is SGHTA and CDR2 is FQGTGA. The CDR3 region is CASSLGAQGPKEQYF. CDR3 sequence (DNA): TGTGCCAGCAGCTTAGGGGCCCAAGGCCCAAAAGAGCAGTACTTC.

The CDR3 reads CASSESMNTEAFF. The CDR3, as DNA: TGCGCCAGCAGTGAGTCCATGAACACTGAAGCTTTCTTT. The V gene is TRBV10-1, the J gene TRBJ1-1, with no clear D. V lost 0 bases, J lost 0 bases, and 2 bases lay in between. The CDR3 consists of 13 residues. Germline CDR1 and CDR2: WNHNN and SYGVQD (reference sequence).

V and J are TRBV6-5 and TRBJ1-1; TRBD1 aligns across 9 bases. Germline V gives CDR1 MNHEY, CDR2 SVGAGI. This CDR3 is 15 amino acids long. With V trimmed by 6 bases and J by 3 bases, 8 bases remained unmatched. The CDR3 here is CASSAQGAGDTEAFF. The CDR3 DNA is TGTGCCAGCAGCGCACAGGGGGCGGGGGACACTGAAGCTTTCTTT.

The V call is TRBV19, the J call TRBJ2-1; 12 positions agree with TRBD2. CDR1 is LNHDA, CDR2 SQIVND, per germline (reference sequence). V lost 2 bases, J lost 8 bases, and 7 bases stayed unmatched. The CDR3 has 16 residues. CDR3 in DNA: TGTGCCAGTAGTATAACTAGCGGGAGGATTGGTGATGAGCAGTTCTTC. This translates into CASSITSGRIGDEQFF. The complete variable domain, with remaining parts taken from reference TRBV19 and TRBJ2-1, reads DGGITQSPKYLFRKEGQNVTLSCEQNLNHDAMYWYRQDPGQGLRLIYYSQIVNDFQKGDIAEGYSVSREKKESFPLTVTSAQKNPTAFYLCASSITSGRIGDEQFFGPGTRLTVL.

This chain joins TRBV6-2 or TRBV6-3 and TRBJ2-4, with D perhaps matching TRBD1 (8 bases). Between the trimmed V and J ends, which lost 5 bases and 4 bases, there was a span of 18 bases. The CDR3 consists of 16 residues. CDR1 is MNHEY and CDR2 is SVGEGT in the germline V gene. The CDR3 here is CASSDPQGGIKNIQYF. For the CDR3, the DNA is TGTGCCAGCAGTGACCCACAGGGGGGGATTAAAAACATTCAGTACTTC.

The genes are TRBV5-1 and TRBJ2-3; 10 bases fit TRBD2. Per germline, CDR1 SGHRS and CDR2 YFSETQ. CDR3 length: 18 amino acids. Trimming took 9 bases from V and 2 from J; bases not matched to a gene: 18. CDR3: CATQPCGLAGVSTDTQYF. The CDR3 DNA reads as TGCGCCACACAACCCTGTGGGCTAGCGGGAGTATCCACAGATACGCAGTATTTT.